This is a list of T cell receptor beta chains from one sample in a study of blood T cell repertoires in COVID-19. TCRdb's table, derived via immunoSEQ multiplex PCR, lists solely in-frame clones and lacks some. The repertoire includes 300,000 to 400,000 clones, about 88% of them detected once, and 1.2% sits in the top ten. What was sequenced was PBMCs or T cells enriched from blood (not recorded which). The receptor set was obtained from a woman under 30 who had recovered from COVID-19. Both conserved end residues are part of each CDR3. D genes are given only for firm matches. Size tells how often a clone was seen (once, few, many) or the class of an expanded clone, and some rows leave it out.

- TRBJ2-2 TRBV9 - TGTGCCAGCAGCGTAATGTCGGGGGACTCCGGGGAGCTGTTTTTT CASSVMSGDSGELFF
- TRBJ2-7 TRBV12-3/TRBV12-4 - TGTGCCAGCAGTTTTGGGGCTTACGAGCAGTACTTC CASSFGAYEQYF
TRBD1 TRBJ1-2 TRBV30 - TGTGCCTGGACGGGACAGGGGCAAAGCTATGGCTACACCTTC CAWTGQGQSYGYTF
- TRBJ1-3 TRBV28 once TGTGCCAGCAGACCCCCGGACTTGTCTGGAAACACCATATATTTT CASRPPDLSGNTIYF
- TRBJ2-7 TRBV11-1 - TGTGCCAGCAGCACGACAGTCGGCTACGAGCAGTACTTC CASSTTVGYEQYF
- TRBJ1-2 TRBV9 - TGTGCCAGCAGCGCCCCGACGGGAGGGGCAGACTTCCACTATGGCTACACCTTC CASSAPTGGADFHYGYTF
- TRBJ1-5 TRBV7-8 - TGTGCCAGCAGCCATTCTTACTATGGTGGCAATCAGCCCCAGCATTTT CASSHSYYGGNQPQHF
TRBD1 TRBJ2-7 TRBV27 - TGTGCCAGCAGTCCTCCTCTTTCGGGACAGGGGAGCTACGAGCAGTACTTC CASSPPLSGQGSYEQYF
- TRBJ1-3 TRBV3-1/TRBV3-2 - TGTGCCAGCAGCCCTCCCGGGACTACTGGAAACACCATATATTTT CASSPPGTTGNTIYF
- TRBJ2-4 TRBV19 - TGTGCCAGTAGCGTAGGGGGGGGTGAGAACATTCAGTACTTC CASSVGGGENIQYF
- TRBJ1-1 TRBV10-3 - TGTGCCATCTCAGCCATTGGAGCAAACACTGAAGCTTTCTTT CAISAIGANTEAFF
- TRBJ2-1 TRBV27 - TGTGCCAGCAGTTTCTCCGAAAGTCGATCGGTGAACAATGAGCAGTTCTTC CASSFSESRSVNNEQFF
- TRBJ2-3 TRBV5-4 - TGTGCCAGCAGCTCAATGTCCCGGGGAGGGGGGCACACAGATACGCAGTATTTT CASSSMSRGGGHTDTQYF